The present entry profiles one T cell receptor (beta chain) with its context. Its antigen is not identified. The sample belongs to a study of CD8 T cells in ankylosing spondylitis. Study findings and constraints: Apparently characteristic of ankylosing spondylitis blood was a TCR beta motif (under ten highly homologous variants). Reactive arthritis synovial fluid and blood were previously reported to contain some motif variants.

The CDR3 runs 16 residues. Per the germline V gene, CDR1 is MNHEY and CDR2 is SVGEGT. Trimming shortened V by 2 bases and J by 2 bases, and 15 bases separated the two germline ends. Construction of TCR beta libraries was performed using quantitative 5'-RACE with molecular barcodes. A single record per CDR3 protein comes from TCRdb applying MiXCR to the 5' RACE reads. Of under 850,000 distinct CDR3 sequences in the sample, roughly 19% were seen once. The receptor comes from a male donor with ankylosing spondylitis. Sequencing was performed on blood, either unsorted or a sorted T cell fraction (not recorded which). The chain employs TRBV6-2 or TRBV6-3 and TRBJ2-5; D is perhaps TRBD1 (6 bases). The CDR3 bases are TGTGCCAGCAGTTACGCGGCCGGGACACGACAAGAGACCCAGTACTTC. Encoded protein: CASSYAAGTRQETQYF.